This T cell receptor (beta chain) was recorded in a study of blood T cell repertoires in COVID-19. The overall study: The study drew acute and convalescent COVID-19 samples from the United States, Italy and Spain. PBMCs, B-cell-depleted T cells, or T cells were the source of the cDNA or gDNA that made up the material.

Original methodology: For nucleated cells, counts were estimated from reference gene primer amplification. TCRdb keeps only in-frame clones here, not all; method: immunoSEQ multiplex PCR. V, J and clone size are taken as reported in that table, and D and trimming were inferred from the DNA itself. The top ten hold 3.1% of the sample, which has about 270,000 clones, 82% seen once. The CDR3 is 17 residues long. Germline V gene data show CDR1 as LNHDA and CDR2 as SQIVND (reference sequence). With V trimmed by 5 bases and J by 7 bases, 12 bases remained unmatched. V is TRBV19 and J is TRBJ2-1, with TRBD2 matching 12 bases. Sequencing was done on a sample of peripheral blood. The receptor comes from a woman between 18 and 30 years old with acute or convalescent COVID-19. Here the CDR3 reads CASSDPSGRAEGNEQFF. The CDR3 coding sequence is TGTGCCAGTAGTGATCCTAGCGGGAGGGCCGAGGGGAATGAGCAGTTCTTC.